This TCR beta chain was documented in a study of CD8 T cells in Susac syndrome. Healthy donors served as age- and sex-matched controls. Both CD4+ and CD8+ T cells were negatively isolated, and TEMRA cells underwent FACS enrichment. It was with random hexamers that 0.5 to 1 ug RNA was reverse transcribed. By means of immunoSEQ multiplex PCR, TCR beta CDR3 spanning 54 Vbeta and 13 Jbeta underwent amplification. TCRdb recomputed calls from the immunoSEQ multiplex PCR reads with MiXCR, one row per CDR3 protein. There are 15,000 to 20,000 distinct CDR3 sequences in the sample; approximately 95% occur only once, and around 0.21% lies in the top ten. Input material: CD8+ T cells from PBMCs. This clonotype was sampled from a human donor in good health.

The CDR3 is CASSESNSGYTEAFF. In DNA form, the CDR3 reads TGCGCCAGCAGTGAAAGTAACAGCGGGTACACTGAAGCTTTCTTT. The genes are TRBV10-1 and TRBJ1-1; D gene unclear. Germline V gene data show CDR1 as WNHNN and CDR2 as SYGVQD (reference sequence). The CDR3 loop spans 15 amino acids. Trimming left V 3 bases short and J 3 bases short, with 14 bases between.